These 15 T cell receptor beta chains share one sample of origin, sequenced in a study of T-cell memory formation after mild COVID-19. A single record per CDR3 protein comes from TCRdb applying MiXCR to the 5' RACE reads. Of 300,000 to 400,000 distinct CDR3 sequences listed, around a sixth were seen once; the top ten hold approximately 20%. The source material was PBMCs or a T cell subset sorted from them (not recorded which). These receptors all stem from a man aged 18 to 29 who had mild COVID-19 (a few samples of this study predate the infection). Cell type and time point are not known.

For the CDR3, the DNA is TGCAGTGCACAGGGGGATGACGAGCAGTACTTC. Residues: CSAQGDDEQYF. The chain carries TRBV20-1 and TRBJ2-7, with 8 bases aligning to TRBD1. Germline V gene data show CDR1 as DFQATT and CDR2 as SNEGSKA (reference sequence). With V trimmed by 6 bases and J by 5 bases, 3 bases remained unmatched. This CDR3 is 11 amino acids long.

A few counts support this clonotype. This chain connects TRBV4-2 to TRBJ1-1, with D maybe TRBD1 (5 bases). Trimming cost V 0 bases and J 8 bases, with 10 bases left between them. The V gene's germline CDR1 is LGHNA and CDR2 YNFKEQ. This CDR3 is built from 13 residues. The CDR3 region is CASSQDPHREAFF. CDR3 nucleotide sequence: TGTGCCAGCAGCCAAGACCCCCACAGGGAAGCTTTCTTT.

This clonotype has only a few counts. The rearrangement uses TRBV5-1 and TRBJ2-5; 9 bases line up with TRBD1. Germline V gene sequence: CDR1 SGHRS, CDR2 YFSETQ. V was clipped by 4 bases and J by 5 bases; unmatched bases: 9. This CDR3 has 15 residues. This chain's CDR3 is CASSPGQGRDETQYF. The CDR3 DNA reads TGCGCCAGCAGCCCCGGACAGGGGAGGGATGAGACCCAGTACTTC.

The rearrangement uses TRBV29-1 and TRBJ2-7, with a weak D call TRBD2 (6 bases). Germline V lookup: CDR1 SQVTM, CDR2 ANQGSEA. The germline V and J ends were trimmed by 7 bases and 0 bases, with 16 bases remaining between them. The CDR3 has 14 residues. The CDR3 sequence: CSGGTSLSSYEQYF. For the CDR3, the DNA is TGCAGCGGGGGGACTTCCCTAAGCTCCTACGAGCAGTACTTC.

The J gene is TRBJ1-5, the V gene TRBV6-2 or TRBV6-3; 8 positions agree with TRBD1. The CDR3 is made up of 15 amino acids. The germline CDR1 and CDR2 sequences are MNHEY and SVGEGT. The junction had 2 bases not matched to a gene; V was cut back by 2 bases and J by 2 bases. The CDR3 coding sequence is TGTGCCAGCAGTTACACAGGGGGTGGCAATCAGCCCCAGCATTTT. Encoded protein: CASSYTGGGNQPQHF.

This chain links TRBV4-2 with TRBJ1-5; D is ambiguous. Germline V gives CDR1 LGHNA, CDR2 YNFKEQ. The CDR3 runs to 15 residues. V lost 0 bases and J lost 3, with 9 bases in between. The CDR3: CASSQEPQTNQPQHF. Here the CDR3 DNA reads TGTGCCAGCAGCCAAGAACCACAGACCAATCAGCCCCAGCATTTT.

The CDR3 sequence is CASSATGGVVQYV. The CDR3 nucleotides are TGTGCCAGCTCCGCGACAGGGGGGGTCGTGCAGTACGTC. V and J are TRBV18 and TRBJ2-7; 9 nucleotides agree with TRBD1. Germline CDR1 reads KGHSH; CDR2 reads LQKENI. This CDR3 has 13 amino acids. V gave up 6 bases and J gave up 9 bases; unmatched junction bases: 9.

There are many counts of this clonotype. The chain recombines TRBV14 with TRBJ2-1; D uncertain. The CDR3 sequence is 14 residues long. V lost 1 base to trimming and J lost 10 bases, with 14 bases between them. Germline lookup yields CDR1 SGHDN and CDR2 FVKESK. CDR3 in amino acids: CASSQVGPGQEQFF. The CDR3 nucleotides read TGTGCCAGCAGCCAAGTGGGTCCCGGGCAGGAGCAGTTCTTC.

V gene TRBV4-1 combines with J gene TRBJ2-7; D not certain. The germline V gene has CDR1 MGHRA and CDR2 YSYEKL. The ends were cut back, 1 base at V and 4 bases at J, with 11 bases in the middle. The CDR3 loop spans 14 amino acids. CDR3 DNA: TGCGCCAGCAGCCAAGGTGCTGGGTTTTACGAGCAGTACTTC. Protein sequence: CASSQGAGFYEQYF.

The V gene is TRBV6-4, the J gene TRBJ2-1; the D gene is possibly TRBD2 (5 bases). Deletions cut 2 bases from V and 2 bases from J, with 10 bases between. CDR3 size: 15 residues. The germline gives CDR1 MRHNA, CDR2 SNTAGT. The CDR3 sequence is CASSDEYGTYNEQFF. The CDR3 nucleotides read TGTGCCAGCAGTGACGAGTACGGGACCTACAATGAGCAGTTCTTC.

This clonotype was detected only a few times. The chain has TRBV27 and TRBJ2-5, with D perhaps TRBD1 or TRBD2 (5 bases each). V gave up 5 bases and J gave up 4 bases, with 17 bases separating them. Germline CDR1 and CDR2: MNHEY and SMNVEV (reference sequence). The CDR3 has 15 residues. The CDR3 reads CASSPRQMRGETQYF. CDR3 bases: TGTGCCAGCAGTCCAAGACAGATGAGGGGAGAGACCCAGTACTTC.

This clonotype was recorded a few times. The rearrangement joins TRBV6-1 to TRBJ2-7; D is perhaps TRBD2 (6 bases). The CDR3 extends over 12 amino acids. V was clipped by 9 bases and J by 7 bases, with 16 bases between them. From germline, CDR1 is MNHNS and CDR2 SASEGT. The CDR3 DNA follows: TGTGCCAGTGGTCCCCGAGGAGGGGAGCAGTACGTC. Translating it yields CASGPRGGEQYV.

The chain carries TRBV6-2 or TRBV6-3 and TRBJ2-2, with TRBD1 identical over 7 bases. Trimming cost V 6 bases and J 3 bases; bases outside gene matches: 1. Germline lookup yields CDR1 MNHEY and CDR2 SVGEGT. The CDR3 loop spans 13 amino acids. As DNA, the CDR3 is TGTGCCAGCAGGGGACAGTACACCGGGGAGCTGTTTTTT. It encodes CASRGQYTGELFF.

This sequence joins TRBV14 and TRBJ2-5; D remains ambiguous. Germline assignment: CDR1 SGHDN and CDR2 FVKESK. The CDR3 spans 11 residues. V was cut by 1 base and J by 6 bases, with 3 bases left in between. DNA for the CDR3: TGTGCCAGCAGCCAAGCAAAGACCCAGTACTTC. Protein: CASSQAKTQYF.

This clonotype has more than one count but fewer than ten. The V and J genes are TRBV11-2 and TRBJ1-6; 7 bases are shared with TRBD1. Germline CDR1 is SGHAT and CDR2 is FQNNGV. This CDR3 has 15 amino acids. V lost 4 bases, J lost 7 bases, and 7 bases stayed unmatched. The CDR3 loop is CASSSTGTANSPLHF. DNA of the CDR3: TGTGCCAGCAGCTCCACCGGGACAGCCAATTCACCCCTCCACTTT.